The clone carrying this T cell receptor (beta chain) was counted many times. The CDR3 length is 15 residues. The germline V gene has CDR1 SGHRS and CDR2 YFSETQ. V lost 3 bases and J 6 bases, leaving 15 bases between the germline ends. This sample was taken from a study of T cells in Graves' hyperthyroidism and ophthalmopathy. TCR beta CDR3 regions were amplified from RNA. The study used the HTBI primer set for a first-round RT-PCR of the TCR CDR3. TCRdb independently ran MiXCR on the multiplex PCR reads; one entry per CDR3 protein. Of around 620,000 distinct CDR3 sequences listed, 40% to 55% are singletons. Exclusion of a patient resulted from uncontrolled infection, other autoimmune disease, pregnancy or lactation. Diagnosis rested on symptoms, serum thyroxine and TRAb, thyroid ultrasound, and orbital computed tomography.

This rearrangement joins TRBV5-1 to TRBJ1-4; weak D call: TRBD1 (6 bases). The sequenced material came from peripheral blood or thyroid tissue (not recorded which). The source is an adult woman with Graves' disease, either hyperthyroidism or ophthalmopathy (not recorded which). This CDR3 reads CASSSGRGADEKLFF. CDR3 sequence (DNA): TGCGCCAGCAGCTCTGGACGGGGGGCGGATGAAAAACTGTTTTTT.